These 24 T cell receptor beta chains originate from one sample sequenced in a study of identical twins (dated by TCRdb to the mid-2010s). Receptor amplification or capture employed 5' RACE. This sample was sequenced with an Illumina HiSeq 2000. TCRdb reprocessed the public reads (quality trimming at Q25 with fastp, clone calling with MiXCR) and kept in-frame beta chains. Merged by CDR3 protein, the rows form single entries marked with the most common genes and DNA. Recorded for this sample are hundreds of thousands of distinct CDR3 sequences; roughly an eighth of them occurred a single time. Of the sample, around 1.6% is held by the ten largest clones. Separately, the same data were catalogued under a study of yellow fever vaccine responses in identical twins.

The sequenced sample was PBMCs. The receptor source for this set is a woman between 18 and 30 years old in good health.

This sequence joins TRBV7-8 and TRBJ1-4; maybe TRBD1 (5 bases). The ends were cut back, 7 bases at V and 4 bases at J, with 16 bases in the middle. The CDR3 has 15 amino acids. The germline V gene encodes CDR1 SGHVS and CDR2 FQNEAQ. The CDR3 coding sequence is TGTGCCAGCACCCCGCCGGGACTGAGTAATGAAAAACTGTTTTTT. This gives the protein CASTPPGLSNEKLFF.

The chain has TRBV5-4 and TRBJ2-5; 8 positions agree with TRBD1. The CDR3 is 16 amino acids. Trimming removed 2 bases from V and 1 base from J; junction bases left unmatched: 7. Per the germline V gene, CDR1 is SGHNT and CDR2 is YYREEE (reference sequence). This CDR3 is CASSLRTGQVQETQYF. Here the CDR3 DNA reads TGTGCCAGCAGCTTACGGACAGGGCAGGTCCAAGAGACCCAGTACTTC.

The V gene is TRBV11-2, the J gene TRBJ1-2, with D possibly TRBD1 on 6 matching bases. V was trimmed by 2 bases and J by 2 bases, leaving 12 bases between them. The CDR3 length is 15 residues. Germline CDR1 and CDR2: SGHAT and FQNNGV. DNA of the CDR3: TGTGCCAGCAGCTTAAACAGGGTTGGGAACTATGGCTACACCTTC. Protein: CASSLNRVGNYGYTF.

The chain couples TRBV19 to TRBJ1-5; 8 bases agree with TRBD1. The CDR3 loop spans 19 amino acids. After removal of 7 bases from V and 2 bases from J, the junction contained 19 bases not matched to a gene. From germline, CDR1 is LNHDA and CDR2 SQIVND (reference sequence). The CDR3 is CASTASGTGPKRGNQPQHF. Written as DNA, the CDR3 is TGTGCCAGTACCGCCTCCGGGACAGGCCCAAAACGGGGCAATCAGCCCCAGCATTTT.

V gene TRBV29-1 combines with J gene TRBJ2-1; 11 nucleotides match TRBD1. The CDR3 extends over 14 amino acids. Unmatched junction bases numbered 7, after V lost 4 bases and J lost 8 bases. The germline V gene has CDR1 SQVTM and CDR2 ANQGSEA. CDR3 DNA sequence: TGCAGCGTTGGGACAGGGGGCGGTTGGGATGAGCAGTTCTTC. Its translation is CSVGTGGGWDEQFF.

This chain joins TRBV6-1 and TRBJ2-1; the D is unclear. This CDR3 spans 12 amino acids. Trimming took 9 bases from V and 1 from J, leaving 7 bases between them. Per the germline V gene, CDR1 is MNHNS and CDR2 is SASEGT. The CDR3 sequence: CASVESYNEQFF. In nucleotides, the CDR3 is TGTGCCAGTGTCGAGTCCTACAATGAGCAGTTCTTC.

The J gene is TRBJ2-7, the V gene TRBV12-3 or TRBV12-4; D may be TRBD2 (6 bases). The length of the CDR3 is 14 residues. V gave up 6 bases and J gave up 6 bases, with 18 bases separating them. The chain's CDR3 is CASSISTSRGEQYF. The CDR3 nucleotides are TGTGCCAGCAGCATCTCGACTAGTCGGGGCGAGCAGTACTTC.

The chain carries TRBV29-1 and TRBJ2-7, with TRBD1 identical over 8 bases. The trim removed 1 base at V and 0 bases at J, leaving 5 bases unmatched. CDR3 size: 15 residues. Germline loops: CDR1 SQVTM, CDR2 ANQGSEA. The CDR3 region is CSVEAAGGSSYEQYF. For the CDR3, the DNA is TGCAGCGTTGAAGCGGCAGGGGGCAGCTCCTACGAGCAGTACTTC.

This clonotype occurred a few times. This chain links TRBV12-3 or TRBV12-4 with TRBJ2-5, with 7 bases aligning to TRBD2. Trimming cost V 5 bases and J 10 bases; bases outside gene matches: 16. The CDR3 length is 15 residues. The CDR3 DNA is TGTGCCAGCAGTACCGGGACTAACACTTTTTGGCACCAGTACTTC. Protein: CASSTGTNTFWHQYF.

This clonotype was detected ten times or more. The chain uses TRBV6-5 and TRBJ2-7; D gene ambiguous. CDR3 length: 14 amino acids. Trimming shortened V by 2 bases and J by 3 bases, and 11 bases separated the two germline ends. Germline V gene sequence: CDR1 MNHEY, CDR2 SVGAGI. The CDR3 region is CASSYRVEFYEQYF. CDR3 sequence (DNA): TGTGCCAGCAGTTACAGAGTAGAGTTCTACGAGCAGTACTTC.

There are a few counts of this clonotype. This chain links TRBV7-9 with TRBJ1-2; D ambiguous. Germline lookup yields CDR1 SEHNR and CDR2 FQNEAQ (reference sequence). V lost 0 bases, J lost 5 bases, and 10 bases lay in between. This CDR3 is 14 amino acids long. CDR3 sequence reads: CASSLAGLIYGYTF. CDR3 DNA: TGTGCCAGCAGCTTAGCAGGGCTAATATATGGCTACACCTTC.

The V call is TRBV12-3 or TRBV12-4, the J call TRBJ1-2, with D maybe TRBD1 (5 bases). Deletions cut 6 bases from V and 8 bases from J, with 25 bases between. This CDR3 region has 16 residues. The CDR3 loop is CASSQRRDPGGKGYTF. The CDR3 bases are TGTGCCAGCAGCCAGCGACGGGACCCTGGGGGGAAGGGCTACACCTTC.

The rearrangement joins TRBV15 to TRBJ2-7; no firm D call. This CDR3 contains 13 residues. Germline V gives CDR1 LNHNV, CDR2 YYDKDF (reference sequence). V lost 0 bases to trimming and J lost 6 bases, with 9 bases between them. CDR3 in DNA: TGTGCCACCAGCAGAGATGATGTGGTCGAGCAGTACTTC. Translated, it gives CATSRDDVVEQYF.

This clonotype was recorded at least ten times. The chain is built from TRBV6-2 or TRBV6-3 and TRBJ2-5, with D uncertain. V gave up 3 bases and J gave up 4 bases, with 3 bases separating them. The CDR3 has 11 residues. Germline V gene data show CDR1 as MNHEY and CDR2 as SVGEGT. This CDR3 reads CASSYRETQYF. In DNA, the CDR3 is TGTGCCAGCAGTTATCGAGAGACCCAGTACTTC.

This chain joins TRBV6-5 and TRBJ2-1; D remains unclear. The V gene lost 0 bases and the J gene lost 1 base, with 7 bases spanning the gap. The CDR3 covers 15 residues. CDR1 and CDR2 (germline): MNHEY, SVGAGI. CDR3 sequence (DNA): TGTGCCAGCAGTTACTCGTTACAGTCCTACAATGAGCAGTTCTTC. It encodes CASSYSLQSYNEQFF.

The chain joins TRBV6-1 to TRBJ1-3; possible D gene TRBD1, 5 bases. The V end lost 4 bases, the J end lost 1 base, and 5 bases lay between the germline ends. The germline gives CDR1 MNHNS, CDR2 SASEGT. This CDR3 contains 13 residues. The CDR3 loop is CASSGQSGNTIYF. Written as DNA, the CDR3 is TGTGCCAGCAGTGGACAGTCTGGAAACACCATATATTTT.

The chain is built from TRBV5-6 and TRBJ2-7; 9 nucleotides line up with TRBD1. Germline V gives CDR1 SGHDT, CDR2 YYEEEE. After removal of 2 bases from V and 4 bases from J, the junction contained 1 base not matched to a gene. This CDR3 has 13 residues. The CDR3 nucleotides read TGTGCCAGCAGCTTCGGGACAGGGTACGAGCAGTACTTC. It yields the protein CASSFGTGYEQYF.

This clonotype showed up many times. This chain uses TRBV11-3 with TRBJ2-1, with TRBD1 matching over 8 bases. With V trimmed by 5 bases and J by 6 bases, 3 bases remained unmatched. Germline-derived CDR1 and CDR2 are SGHNT and YENEEA. This CDR3 is 13 amino acids long. The DNA for the CDR3 is TGTGCCAGCAGCCCTGACAGGGGCAATGAGCAGTTCTTC. Protein sequence: CASSPDRGNEQFF. The complete variable domain, with remaining parts taken from reference TRBV11-3 and TRBJ2-1, reads EAGVVQSPRYKIIEKKQPVAFWCNPISGHNTLYWYLQNLGQGPELLIRYENEEAVDDSQLPKDRFSAERLKGVDSTLKIQPAELGDSAVYLCASSPDRGNEQFFGPGTRLTVL.

This chain links TRBV5-1 with TRBJ2-7, with D unclear. CDR3 length: 14 residues. The germline gives CDR1 SGHRS, CDR2 YFSETQ. V shed 4 bases and J shed 6 bases, with 17 bases lying between them. CDR3 region: CASSPTTSLGEQYF. The CDR3 bases are TGCGCCAGCAGCCCAACTACCTCACTGGGCGAGCAGTACTTC.

This clonotype showed up just a few times. This rearrangement joins TRBV4-1 to TRBJ1-2; 9 bases fit TRBD1. This CDR3 has 16 amino acids. The J segment lost 8 bases and the V segment lost 2 bases, leaving 12 bases of the junction unmatched. Per germline, CDR1 MGHRA and CDR2 YSYEKL. CDR3 nucleotides: TGCGCCAGCAGCCAACGGGGGGGGACAGGGAAAGACGGCTACACCTTC. Protein product: CASSQRGGTGKDGYTF.

The chain carries TRBV24-1 and TRBJ2-6; the D gene is possibly TRBD1 (6 bases). Germline CDR1 and CDR2: KGHDR and SFDVKD. The V and J ends lost 3 bases and 1 base respectively, with 6 bases between them. CDR3 length: 15 amino acids. DNA of the CDR3: TGTGCCACCAGTGATACAGGGTCTGGGGCCAACGTCCTGACTTTC. It yields the protein CATSDTGSGANVLTF.

The chain employs TRBV28 and TRBJ2-5; 9 bases map to TRBD2. Germline loops: CDR1 MDHEN, CDR2 SYDVKM. Trimming removed 6 bases from V and 5 bases from J; junction bases left unmatched: 10. The CDR3 loop spans 15 amino acids. CDR3 nucleotide sequence: TGTGCCAGCAGCCCTCTAGCGGGATGGGGGGAGACCCAGTACTTC. Protein product: CASSPLAGWGETQYF.

V and J are TRBV29-1 and TRBJ2-1; no clear D gene. CDR1 is SQVTM, CDR2 ANQGSEA, per germline. The CDR3 covers 13 residues. V lost 0 bases and J lost 6, with 9 bases in between. The CDR3 nucleotides read TGCAGCGTTGAAGATTGGCCACCCAATGAGCAGTTCTTC. The encoded protein is CSVEDWPPNEQFF.

The V and J genes are TRBV7-9 and TRBJ2-1, with D possibly matching TRBD2 (6 bases). This CDR3 is built from 15 residues. CDR1 SEHNR and CDR2 FQNEAQ come from the germline V gene (reference sequence). V lost 4 bases, J lost 8 bases, and 18 bases lay in between. The CDR3 loop reads CASSSLAGSWDEQFF. The CDR3 DNA follows: TGTGCCAGCAGCTCTCTGGCCGGGAGCTGGGATGAGCAGTTCTTC.